The rows below give T cell receptor beta chains drawn from one sample of a study of a mutant IDH1 vaccine in newly diagnosed glioma. Clones were sequenced by immunoSEQ multiplex PCR, and TCRdb holds only the in-frame ones, with some missing. The sample carries 50,000 to 65,000 clones, about 86% recorded once. The antigens for these receptors are not known. The material sequenced was PBMCs, taken from a glioma patient whose treatment included an IDH1 peptide vaccine. The receptors were gathered from a man under 40 with glioma. Each CDR3 is given with its conserved first and last residue. Fields, in order: clone size, CDR3 length, V gene, J gene, D gene, CDR3 protein, CDR3 DNA. A D gene is named only where the DNA matches it firmly. Rows may omit the clone size; those that give it use once, few, many or a size class.

clone size: -; CDR3 length: 14; V gene: TRBV2; J gene: TRBJ2-7; D gene: TRBD1; CDR3 protein: CAIREGQGTSEQYF; CDR3 DNA: TGTGCCATCAGAGAGGGACAGGGGACCTCCGAGCAGTACTTC
clone size: -; CDR3 length: 13; V gene: TRBV11-2; J gene: TRBJ1-2; D gene: -; CDR3 protein: CASSLEGRAGYTF; CDR3 DNA: TGTGCCAGCAGCTTAGAAGGGAGGGCTGGCTACACCTTC
clone size: -; CDR3 length: 15; V gene: TRBV10-3; J gene: TRBJ1-2; D gene: TRBD1; CDR3 protein: CAISEFGQGDYGYTF; CDR3 DNA: TGTGCCATCAGTGAGTTTGGACAGGGGGACTATGGCTACACCTTC
clone size: -; CDR3 length: 15; V gene: TRBV11-3; J gene: TRBJ2-1; D gene: TRBD1; CDR3 protein: CASSLDRGLYNEQFF; CDR3 DNA: TGTGCCAGCTCCCTGGACAGGGGCCTATACAATGAGCAGTTCTTC
clone size: -; CDR3 length: 16; V gene: TRBV5-6; J gene: TRBJ1-4; D gene: -; CDR3 protein: CASSQEDRDTAEKLFF; CDR3 DNA: TGTGCCAGCAGCCAGGAAGACCGGGACACCGCCGAAAAACTGTTTTTT
clone size: -; CDR3 length: 13; V gene: TRBV25-1; J gene: TRBJ1-1; D gene: -; CDR3 protein: CASSEYMYTEAFF; CDR3 DNA: TGTGCCAGCAGTGAATATATGTACACTGAAGCTTTCTTT
clone size: -; CDR3 length: 18; V gene: TRBV2; J gene: TRBJ2-1; D gene: TRBD2; CDR3 protein: CASRGGDFPTTLYNEQFF; CDR3 DNA: TGTGCCAGCAGGGGAGGGGACTTCCCGACTACTCTATACAATGAGCAGTTCTTC
clone size: -; CDR3 length: 11; V gene: TRBV25-1; J gene: TRBJ2-1; D gene: -; CDR3 protein: CASSFNNEQFF; CDR3 DNA: TGTGCCAGCAGTTTTAACAATGAGCAGTTCTTC
clone size: -; CDR3 length: 14; V gene: TRBV23-1; J gene: TRBJ1-5; D gene: -; CDR3 protein: CASTPGRVSQPQHF; CDR3 DNA: TGCGCCAGCACCCCCGGGCGCGTGAGTCAGCCCCAGCATTTT
clone size: -; CDR3 length: 14; V gene: TRBV7-9; J gene: TRBJ2-3; D gene: -; CDR3 protein: CASSLGPPADTQYF; CDR3 DNA: TGTGCCAGCAGCTTGGGCCCCCCGGCCGATACGCAGTATTTT
clone size: -; CDR3 length: 15; V gene: TRBV19; J gene: TRBJ2-3; D gene: -; CDR3 protein: CASSIGGRVVDTQYF; CDR3 DNA: TGTGCCAGTAGTATCGGTGGCAGGGTAGTAGATACGCAGTATTTT
clone size: -; CDR3 length: 10; V gene: TRBV20-1; J gene: TRBJ1-1; D gene: -; CDR3 protein: CSSENTEAFF; CDR3 DNA: TGTTCGAGTGAGAACACTGAAGCTTTCTTT
clone size: -; CDR3 length: 15; V gene: TRBV6-1; J gene: TRBJ1-6; D gene: -; CDR3 protein: CASRNLISYNSPLHF; CDR3 DNA: TGTGCCAGCAGGAACCTGATCTCCTATAATTCACCCCTCCACTTT
clone size: -; CDR3 length: 16; V gene: TRBV10-1; J gene: TRBJ2-1; D gene: TRBD2; CDR3 protein: CASSEFVGTSLNEQFF; CDR3 DNA: TGCGCCAGCAGTGAATTTGTCGGGACTAGTCTCAATGAGCAGTTCTTC
clone size: -; CDR3 length: 14; V gene: TRBV2; J gene: TRBJ2-3; D gene: -; CDR3 protein: CASSGFAGTDTQYF; CDR3 DNA: TGTGCCAGCAGTGGGTTTGCGGGCACAGATACGCAGTATTTT
clone size: -; CDR3 length: 17; V gene: TRBV19; J gene: TRBJ2-7; D gene: TRBD1; CDR3 protein: CASSPTAQGATYARQYF; CDR3 DNA: TGTGCCAGTAGTCCAACCGCCCAGGGGGCCACCTACGCCCGGCAGTACTTC
clone size: -; CDR3 length: 15; V gene: TRBV6-1; J gene: TRBJ1-4; D gene: TRBD1; CDR3 protein: CASDGWGRGTEKLFF; CDR3 DNA: TGTGCCAGCGATGGTTGGGGCAGGGGGACCGAAAAACTGTTTTTT
clone size: -; CDR3 length: 15; V gene: TRBV5-1; J gene: TRBJ1-5; D gene: TRBD1; CDR3 protein: CASSSSGQGNQPQHF; CDR3 DNA: TGCGCCAGCAGCTCATCGGGACAGGGCAATCAGCCCCAGCATTTT
clone size: -; CDR3 length: 13; V gene: TRBV7-9; J gene: TRBJ1-5; D gene: -; CDR3 protein: CASRGRGNQPQHF; CDR3 DNA: TGTGCCAGCAGAGGCCGGGGCAATCAGCCCCAGCATTTT
clone size: -; CDR3 length: 16; V gene: TRBV11-2; J gene: TRBJ2-3; D gene: -; CDR3 protein: CASSLVWGKSTDTQYF; CDR3 DNA: TGTGCCAGCAGCTTAGTTTGGGGCAAGAGCACAGATACGCAGTATTTT
clone size: medium-sized; CDR3 length: 13; V gene: TRBV6-4; J gene: TRBJ2-3; D gene: -; CDR3 protein: CASSGTGTDTQYF; CDR3 DNA: TGTGCCAGCAGTGGGACAGGCACAGATACGCAGTATTTT
clone size: -; CDR3 length: 18; V gene: TRBV11-2; J gene: TRBJ2-7; D gene: TRBD1; CDR3 protein: CASSVPIGTETYLYEQYF; CDR3 DNA: TGTGCCAGCAGCGTACCTATTGGGACAGAGACCTACTTGTACGAGCAGTACTTC
clone size: -; CDR3 length: 14; V gene: TRBV13; J gene: TRBJ2-7; D gene: -; CDR3 protein: CASSQRGVTYEQYF; CDR3 DNA: TGTGCCAGCAGCCAAAGGGGGGTGACCTACGAGCAGTACTTC
clone size: few; CDR3 length: 14; V gene: TRBV11-3; J gene: TRBJ1-6; D gene: -; CDR3 protein: CASSREGNNSPLHF; CDR3 DNA: TGTGCCAGCAGCCGGGAGGGGAATAATTCACCCCTCCACTTT
clone size: -; CDR3 length: 15; V gene: TRBV5-1; J gene: TRBJ1-3; D gene: -; CDR3 protein: CASSSSGGSGNTIYF; CDR3 DNA: TGCGCCAGCAGCTCCTCCGGAGGTTCTGGAAACACCATATATTTT
clone size: -; CDR3 length: 15; V gene: TRBV5-1; J gene: TRBJ2-5; D gene: TRBD2; CDR3 protein: CASSFNSGGPGTQYF; CDR3 DNA: TGCGCCAGCAGCTTTAATAGCGGGGGGCCGGGGACCCAGTACTTC
clone size: -; CDR3 length: 11; V gene: TRBV20-1; J gene: TRBJ1-1; D gene: TRBD1; CDR3 protein: CRGQGGSEAFF; CDR3 DNA: TGCAGGGGACAGGGGGGGTCTGAAGCTTTCTTT
clone size: once; CDR3 length: 15; V gene: TRBV9; J gene: TRBJ2-2; D gene: TRBD1; CDR3 protein: CASSFGTEYTGELFF; CDR3 DNA: TGTGCCAGCAGCTTCGGGACAGAATACACCGGGGAGCTGTTTTTT
clone size: -; CDR3 length: 13; V gene: TRBV5-5; J gene: TRBJ1-2; D gene: -; CDR3 protein: CASSQLPNYGYTF; CDR3 DNA: TGTGCCAGCAGCCAATTACCTAACTATGGCTACACCTTC
clone size: -; CDR3 length: 13; V gene: TRBV7-9; J gene: TRBJ2-7; D gene: -; CDR3 protein: CASSLDRAYEQYF; CDR3 DNA: TGTGCCAGCAGCTTAGACAGGGCCTACGAGCAGTACTTC
clone size: -; CDR3 length: 17; V gene: TRBV4-1; J gene: TRBJ2-5; D gene: TRBD2; CDR3 protein: CASSRLAGGAIQETQYF; CDR3 DNA: TGCGCCAGCAGTCGACTAGCGGGGGGCGCTATCCAAGAGACCCAGTACTTC
clone size: few; CDR3 length: 14; V gene: TRBV9; J gene: TRBJ1-1; D gene: TRBD1; CDR3 protein: CASSGRQGNTEAFF; CDR3 DNA: TGTGCCAGCAGCGGCCGACAGGGGAACACTGAAGCTTTCTTT
clone size: -; CDR3 length: 14; V gene: TRBV6-5; J gene: TRBJ1-5; D gene: -; CDR3 protein: CASSYSRDDQPQHF; CDR3 DNA: TGTGCCAGCAGTTACTCCAGGGATGATCAGCCCCAGCATTTT
clone size: -; CDR3 length: 14; V gene: TRBV5-1; J gene: TRBJ1-4; D gene: TRBD1; CDR3 protein: CASSHRGANEKLFF; CDR3 DNA: TGCGCCAGCAGCCACAGGGGAGCTAATGAAAAACTGTTTTTT
clone size: -; CDR3 length: 13; V gene: TRBV27; J gene: TRBJ1-4; D gene: TRBD1; CDR3 protein: CASSPTGSEKLFF; CDR3 DNA: TGTGCCAGCAGCCCGACAGGGTCTGAAAAACTGTTTTTT
clone size: -; CDR3 length: 13; V gene: TRBV19; J gene: TRBJ1-2; D gene: -; CDR3 protein: CASTPWGEDGYTF; CDR3 DNA: TGTGCCAGTACTCCGTGGGGGGAGGATGGCTACACCTTC
clone size: -; CDR3 length: 15; V gene: TRBV21-1; J gene: TRBJ1-5; D gene: -; CDR3 protein: CASSCGRTYNQPQHF; CDR3 DNA: TGTGCCAGCAGCTGCGGGCGGACCTACAATCAGCCCCAGCATTTT
clone size: -; CDR3 length: 15; V gene: TRBV11-3; J gene: TRBJ2-1; D gene: -; CDR3 protein: CASSPQAGAGDEQFF; CDR3 DNA: TGTGCCAGCAGCCCCCAGGCGGGGGCGGGCGATGAGCAGTTCTTC
clone size: -; CDR3 length: 18; V gene: TRBV5-1; J gene: TRBJ2-7; D gene: -; CDR3 protein: CASRPEGRNGPTSYEQYF; CDR3 DNA: TGCGCCAGCAGGCCGGAGGGACGGAACGGCCCGACCTCCTACGAGCAGTACTTC
clone size: -; CDR3 length: 11; V gene: TRBV14; J gene: TRBJ2-1; D gene: -; CDR3 protein: CASSPGREQFF; CDR3 DNA: TGTGCCAGCAGCCCGGGACGTGAGCAGTTCTTC
clone size: few; CDR3 length: 14; V gene: TRBV6-4; J gene: TRBJ1-1; D gene: TRBD1; CDR3 protein: CASSMTGSSTEAFF; CDR3 DNA: TGTGCCAGCAGTATGACAGGGTCGTCCACTGAAGCTTTCTTT
clone size: -; CDR3 length: 16; V gene: TRBV5-1; J gene: TRBJ2-3; D gene: TRBD2; CDR3 protein: CASSLQVAGATDTQYF; CDR3 DNA: TGCGCCAGCAGCTTGCAGGTAGCGGGGGCCACAGATACGCAGTATTTT